Detailed here is one T cell receptor (beta chain). This table comes from immunoSEQ multiplex PCR, and its TCRdb copy is limited to in-frame clones, with some not included. In the table there are 65,000 to 100,000 clones, approximately 80% of which are singletons. The sample originates from a study of blood T cell repertoires in COVID-19. In the study overall: COVID-19 samples from acute and convalescent phases originated in the United States, Italy and Spain.

V lost 0 bases and J lost 5; bases outside the gene matches: 11. The germline gives CDR1 LGHDT, CDR2 YNNKEL (reference sequence). CDR3 length equals 18 residues. The receptor was derived from a human donor in a cohort sampled during active COVID-19. The gene calls are TRBV3-1 (or the pseudogene TRBV3-2) and TRBJ2-1; TRBD1 matches 9 bases. Sequencing was done on a sample of peripheral blood. DNA of the CDR3: TGTGCCAGCAGCCAAGAGCGGGGACAGGGTAGGTACGACAATGAGCAGTTCTTC. It yields the protein CASSQERGQGRYDNEQFF.